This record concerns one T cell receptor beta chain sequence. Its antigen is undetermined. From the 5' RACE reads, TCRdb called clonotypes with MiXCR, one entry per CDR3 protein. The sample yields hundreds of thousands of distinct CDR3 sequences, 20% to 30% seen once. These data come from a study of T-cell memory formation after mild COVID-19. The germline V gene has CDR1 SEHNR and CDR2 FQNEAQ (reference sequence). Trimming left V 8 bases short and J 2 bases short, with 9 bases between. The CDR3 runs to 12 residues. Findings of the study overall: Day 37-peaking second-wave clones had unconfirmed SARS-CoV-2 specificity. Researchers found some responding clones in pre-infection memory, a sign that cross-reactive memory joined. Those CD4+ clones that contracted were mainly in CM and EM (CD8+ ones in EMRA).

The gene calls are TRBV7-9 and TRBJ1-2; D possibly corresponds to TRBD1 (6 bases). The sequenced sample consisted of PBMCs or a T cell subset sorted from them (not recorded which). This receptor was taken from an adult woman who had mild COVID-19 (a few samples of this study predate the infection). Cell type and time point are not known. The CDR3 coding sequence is TGTGCCAGCGGGACACAGAACTATGGCTACACCTTC. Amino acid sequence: CASGTQNYGYTF.